The rows below give T cell receptor beta chains drawn from one sample of a study of cytomegalovirus exposure and HLA in healthy donors. Profiled with immunoSEQ multiplex PCR; TCRdb holds only in-frame clones, not every one. The table lists 150,000 to 200,000 clones, less than 90% of them singletons. The sample was PBMCs. These receptors were collected from a man between 25 and 39 years old in good health and CMV-seropositive. The CDR3 runs from the conserved cysteine through the conserved F or W. The D gene is left open where the match is weak. The size of a clone is reported for some rows only, either as once, few or many, or as a class for expanded clones.

15	TRBV9	NA	TRBJ2-3	NA	CASSVGLGYTDTQYF	TGTGCCAGCAGCGTGGGCCTTGGGTACACAGATACGCAGTATTTT
12	TRBV7-6	NA	TRBJ1-2	NA	CASSFGARGYTF	TGTGCCAGCAGCTTTGGGGCAAGAGGCTACACCTTC
16	TRBV27	NA	TRBJ2-2	NA	CASSRDPGLNTGELFF	TGTGCCAGCAGCCGAGACCCGGGACTTAACACCGGGGAGCTGTTTTTT
15	TRBV10-3	NA	TRBJ1-2	TRBD1	CAISGGQGANYGYTF	TGTGCCATCAGTGGGGGACAGGGGGCCAACTATGGCTACACCTTC
12	TRBV6-1	once	TRBJ2-7	NA	CASSHGVGEQYF	TGTGCCAGCAGCCACGGGGTTGGCGAGCAGTACTTC
15	TRBV29-1	NA	TRBJ1-5	NA	CSVADGVLGNQPQHF	TGCAGCGTTGCGGACGGGGTTCTTGGCAATCAGCCCCAGCATTTT
13	TRBV5-1	NA	TRBJ1-1	NA	CASSLTGNTEAFF	TGCGCCAGCAGCTTGACAGGGAACACTGAAGCTTTCTTT
14	TRBV9	NA	TRBJ2-7	NA	CASSVVSGDNEQYF	TGTGCCAGCAGCGTAGTGTCAGGGGACAACGAGCAGTACTTC
13	TRBV4-3	few	TRBJ2-7	NA	CASSQGLAYEQYF	TGCGCCAGCAGCCAAGGGCTTGCCTACGAGCAGTACTTC
14	TRBV27	few	TRBJ2-7	NA	CASSPDSRGYEQYF	TGTGCCAGCAGTCCCGACTCCCGTGGCTACGAGCAGTACTTC
15	TRBV6-5	NA	TRBJ1-1	TRBD1	CASSLGQGGGTEAFF	TGTGCCAGCAGTCTGGGACAGGGAGGAGGTACTGAAGCTTTCTTT
15	TRBV5-1	NA	TRBJ2-1	NA	CASSLRQVAYNEQFF	TGCGCCAGCAGCTTGCGGCAGGTGGCCTACAATGAGCAGTTCTTC
14	TRBV30	NA	TRBJ1-1	NA	CAWSRQLPNTEAFF	TGTGCCTGGAGCCGACAGTTACCTAACACTGAAGCTTTCTTT
14	TRBV2	NA	TRBJ2-3	NA	CASSEGLSTDTQYF	TGTGCCAGCAGTGAGGGACTGAGCACAGATACGCAGTATTTT
16	TRBV10-1	NA	TRBJ2-7	NA	CASSVIEEGVSYEQYF	TGCGCCAGCAGTGTTATTGAAGAGGGGGTCTCCTACGAGCAGTACTTC
13	TRBV7-3	NA	TRBJ2-3	NA	CASSLATTHTQYF	TGTGCCAGCAGCTTAGCCACAACCCATACGCAGTATTTT
15	TRBV7-9	few	TRBJ1-1	NA	CASSLTRFGNTEAFF	TGTGCCAGCAGCCTAACGCGTTTTGGTAACACTGAAGCTTTCTTT
14	TRBV5-1	NA	TRBJ1-1	NA	CASSYQGTSAEAFF	TGCGCCAGCAGTTACCAGGGGACAAGCGCTGAAGCTTTCTTT
12	TRBV6-1	NA	TRBJ1-5	NA	CASSEQLQPQHF	TGTGCCAGCAGTGAGCAGTTGCAGCCCCAGCATTTT
15	TRBV6-5	NA	TRBJ1-2	NA	CASSSLGVVGYGYTF	TGTGCCAGCAGTTCCCTCGGGGTTGTGGGCTATGGCTACACCTTC
15	TRBV6-6	NA	TRBJ2-2	NA	CASRDRVGGTGELFF	TGTGCCAGCAGGGATCGGGTCGGGGGTACCGGGGAGCTGTTTTTT
11	TRBV28	NA	TRBJ1-2	NA	CASRENYGYTF	TGTGCCAGCAGGGAGAACTATGGCTACACCTTC
17	TRBV25-1	NA	TRBJ1-2	TRBD1	CASSDIGEGAIYYGYTF	TGTGCCAGCAGTGATATAGGCGAGGGGGCAATTTACTATGGCTACACCTTC
19	TRBV5-6	NA	TRBJ1-2	NA	CASSWEGNPGSDSPYGYTF	TGTGCCAGCAGCTGGGAGGGAAATCCTGGGAGTGACAGTCCCTATGGCTACACCTTC
16	TRBV9	NA	TRBJ2-3	NA	CASSVERGNVPDTQYF	TGTGCCAGCAGCGTAGAACGGGGGAACGTCCCAGATACGCAGTATTTT
17	TRBV11-2	NA	TRBJ2-2	NA	CASTLSGQPTSTGELFF	TGTGCCAGCACCCTTAGTGGGCAGCCGACGAGCACCGGGGAGCTGTTTTTT
13	TRBV28	NA	TRBJ2-7	NA	CASSNPTLLRQYF	TGTGCCAGCAGTAATCCGACTCTACTAAGGCAGTACTTC
16	TRBV14	NA	TRBJ1-4	NA	CASTASEQATNEKLFF	TGTGCCAGCACGGCTTCTGAGCAGGCCACTAATGAAAAACTGTTTTTT
16	TRBV10-2	few	TRBJ2-1	TRBD2	CASRPVASGSYNEQFF	TGCGCCAGCAGGCCCGTGGCTAGCGGGAGCTACAATGAGCAGTTCTTC
17	TRBV9	NA	TRBJ2-1	TRBD1	CASSGDRSGTGGYEQFF	TGTGCCAGCAGCGGGGACAGATCCGGGACAGGAGGGTATGAGCAGTTCTTC
17	TRBV5-1	NA	TRBJ2-2	TRBD1	CASSSSGQGGSTGELFF	TGCGCCAGCAGCTCCTCGGGACAGGGAGGATCCACCGGGGAGCTGTTTTTT
12	TRBV28	NA	TRBJ1-2	NA	CASSRQTYGYTF	TGTGCCAGCAGTAGACAGACCTATGGCTACACCTTC
14	TRBV28	NA	TRBJ1-1	NA	CASSPGRWGAEAFF	TGTGCCAGCAGTCCAGGCAGGTGGGGCGCTGAAGCTTTCTTT
14	TRBV6-1	NA	TRBJ2-1	TRBD2	CASSEREGSNEQFF	TGTGCCAGCAGTGAAAGGGAGGGATCCAATGAGCAGTTCTTC
14	TRBV7-9	once	TRBJ2-7	NA	CASGQEGSSYEQYF	TGTGCCAGCGGCCAAGAAGGGAGCTCCTACGAGCAGTACTTC
15	TRBV5-4	once	TRBJ2-1	NA	CASSLEGDPSDEQFF	TGTGCCAGCAGCTTGGAGGGGGACCCTTCGGATGAGCAGTTCTTC
13	TRBV29-1	NA	TRBJ2-3	TRBD2	CRVGTSGTDTQYF	TGCAGGGTAGGGACTAGCGGCACAGATACGCAGTATTTT
13	TRBV6-5	NA	TRBJ1-5	NA	CASSPPGDQPQHF	TGTGCCAGCAGCCCTCCAGGCGATCAGCCCCAGCATTTT
14	TRBV11-2	NA	TRBJ1-1	NA	CASASVSSYTEAFF	TGTGCCAGCGCGTCCGTATCGAGCTATACTGAAGCTTTCTTT
14	TRBV19	NA	TRBJ2-1	NA	CATFGGGSYNEQFF	TGTGCCACTTTTGGGGGAGGCTCCTACAATGAGCAGTTCTTC
14	TRBV4-1	NA	TRBJ2-3	TRBD1	CASSQTDRADTQYF	TGCGCCAGCAGCCAAACCGACAGGGCAGATACGCAGTATTTT
14	TRBV11-3	NA	TRBJ2-2	TRBD2	CASSLRGVAGELFF	TGTGCCAGCAGCTTACGGGGGGTTGCCGGGGAGCTGTTTTTT
14	TRBV18	NA	TRBJ2-1	TRBD2	CASSMRGGNNEQFF	TGTGCCAGCTCAATGCGGGGGGGAAACAATGAGCAGTTCTTC
15	TRBV13	once	TRBJ1-4	TRBD1	CASSRLDRAGEKLFF	TGTGCCAGCAGCAGATTAGACAGGGCCGGGGAAAAACTGTTTTTT
17	TRBV27	NA	TRBJ2-1	TRBD2	CASSSRLAGGPDNEQFF	TGTGCCAGCAGTTCCCGACTAGCGGGGGGGCCCGACAATGAGCAGTTCTTC
13	TRBV7-3	NA	TRBJ1-2	NA	CASSLDGGKGYTF	TGTGCCAGCAGCCTGGACGGAGGGAAGGGCTACACCTTC
15	TRBV5-1	once	TRBJ2-2	NA	CASSLDRAGPGELFF	TGCGCCAGCAGCTTGGACAGGGCGGGTCCCGGGGAGCTGTTTTTT
16	TRBV10-1	NA	TRBJ1-1	TRBD1	CASSYLRDRGPSGAFF	TGCGCCAGCAGTTACCTCCGGGACAGGGGTCCCTCTGGGGCTTTCTTT
16	TRBV10-1	NA	TRBJ2-7	NA	CASSESVGAGGNEQYF	TGCGCCAGCAGTGAGTCGGTGGGGGCTGGTGGGAACGAGCAGTACTTC
11	TRBV29-1	once	TRBJ1-1	NA	CSHLVGTEAFF	TGCAGCCACCTCGTCGGCACTGAAGCTTTCTTT
16	TRBV5-1	NA	TRBJ2-3	NA	CASSLNPAERADTQYF	TGCGCCAGCAGCTTGAACCCGGCAGAGCGGGCAGATACGCAGTATTTT
15	TRBV7-2	NA	TRBJ2-2	TRBD1	CASRFDREGTGELFF	TGTGCCAGCAGATTCGACAGGGAAGGGACCGGGGAGCTGTTTTTT
15	TRBV19	many	TRBJ1-2	TRBD1	CASSPDRGLNYGYTF	TGTGCCAGTAGTCCGGACAGGGGGCTTAACTATGGCTACACCTTC
17	TRBV7-2	NA	TRBJ2-2	TRBD2	CASTLPSGSADTGELFF	TGTGCCAGCACTCTACCAAGCGGGAGTGCGGACACCGGGGAGCTGTTTTTT
19	TRBV9	NA	TRBJ2-3	TRBD2	CASSARPGLAGVGTDTQYF	TGTGCCAGCAGCGCCCGCCCGGGACTAGCGGGAGTTGGCACAGATACGCAGTATTTT